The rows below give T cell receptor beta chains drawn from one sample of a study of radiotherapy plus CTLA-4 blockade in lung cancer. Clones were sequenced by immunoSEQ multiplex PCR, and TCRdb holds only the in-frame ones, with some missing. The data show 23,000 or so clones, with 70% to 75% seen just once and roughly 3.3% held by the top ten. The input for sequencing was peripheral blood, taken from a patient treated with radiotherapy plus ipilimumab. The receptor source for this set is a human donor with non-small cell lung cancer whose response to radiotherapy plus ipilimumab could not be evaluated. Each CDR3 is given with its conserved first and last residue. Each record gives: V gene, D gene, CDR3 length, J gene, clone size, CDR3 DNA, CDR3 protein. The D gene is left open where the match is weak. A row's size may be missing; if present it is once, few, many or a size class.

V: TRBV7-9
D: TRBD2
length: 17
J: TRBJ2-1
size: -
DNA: TGTGCCAGCAGCTTAGGGACTAGCGGGAGTTCCTACAATGAGCAGTTCTTC
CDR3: CASSLGTSGSSYNEQFF

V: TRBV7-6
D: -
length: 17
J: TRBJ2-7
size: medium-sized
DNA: TGTGCCAGCAGCCTCGGTGGAGGCGGTGGGGACTCCTACGAGCAGTACTTC
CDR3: CASSLGGGGGDSYEQYF

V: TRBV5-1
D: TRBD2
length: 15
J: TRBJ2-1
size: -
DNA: TGCGCCAGCTCCACAGCGGGAGGGCAATACAATGAGCAGTTCTTC
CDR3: CASSTAGGQYNEQFF

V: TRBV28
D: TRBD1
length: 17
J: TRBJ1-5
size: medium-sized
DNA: TGTGCCAGCAGACCGGAAGGGACAGATGATAGCAATCAGCCCCAGCATTTT
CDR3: CASRPEGTDDSNQPQHF

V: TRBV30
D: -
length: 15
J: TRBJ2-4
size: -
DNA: TGTGCCTGGAGGGGCAGGGGCCATGCTACAAACATTCAGTACTTC
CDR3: CAWRGRGHATNIQYF

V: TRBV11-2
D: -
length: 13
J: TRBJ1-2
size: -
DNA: TGTGCCAGCGGGGAGAACAGAAACTATGGCTACACCTTC
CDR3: CASGENRNYGYTF

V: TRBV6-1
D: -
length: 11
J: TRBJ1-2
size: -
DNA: TGTGCCAGCGCTGAGGGTCGAGGCTACACCTTC
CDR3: CASAEGRGYTF

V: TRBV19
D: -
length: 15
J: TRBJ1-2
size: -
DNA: TGTGCCAGTAGTCCCCCCGGGATCGTAGTCCATGGCTACACCTTC
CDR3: CASSPPGIVVHGYTF

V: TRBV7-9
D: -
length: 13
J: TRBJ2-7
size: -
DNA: TGTGCCAGCACAAATACGGACATATACGAGCAGTACTTC
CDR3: CASTNTDIYEQYF

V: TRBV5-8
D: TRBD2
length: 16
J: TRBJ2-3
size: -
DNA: TGTGCCAGCAGCCCGGCTAGCGGGGGAAGCACAGATACGCAGTATTTT
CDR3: CASSPASGGSTDTQYF

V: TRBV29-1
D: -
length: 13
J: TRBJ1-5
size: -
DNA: TGCAGCGCATCACAGGGAAAAGAGCAGCCCCAGCATTTT
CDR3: CSASQGKEQPQHF

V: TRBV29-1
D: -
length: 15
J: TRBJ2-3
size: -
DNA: TGCAGCGTTGTTTGGTCTAGCGCCATCACAGATACGCAGTATTTT
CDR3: CSVVWSSAITDTQYF

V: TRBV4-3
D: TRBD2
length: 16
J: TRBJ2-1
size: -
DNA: TGCGCCAGCAGCCAAGATTGGGGACTAGCGTTTAATGAGCAGTTCTTC
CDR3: CASSQDWGLAFNEQFF

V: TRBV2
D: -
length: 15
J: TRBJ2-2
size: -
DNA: TGTGCCAGCAGTCCTCAGGGACTGAGCACCGGGGAGCTGTTTTTT
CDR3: CASSPQGLSTGELFF

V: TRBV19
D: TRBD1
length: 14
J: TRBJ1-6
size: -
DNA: TGTGCCAGTAGTCGGCAGGGGGCATATTCACCCCTCCACTTT
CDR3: CASSRQGAYSPLHF

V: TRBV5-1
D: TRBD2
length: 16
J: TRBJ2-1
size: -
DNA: TGCGCCAGCAGCTCGGAGGGTAGCGGGAGGACGGGTGAGCAGTTCTTC
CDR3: CASSSEGSGRTGEQFF

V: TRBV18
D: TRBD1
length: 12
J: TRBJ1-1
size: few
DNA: TGTGCCAGCTCCACAGGGGGGAAGCAAGCTTTCTTT
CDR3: CASSTGGKQAFF

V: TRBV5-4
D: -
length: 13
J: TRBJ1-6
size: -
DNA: TGTGCCAGCAGCTTGGATAGCTATTCACCCCTCCACTTT
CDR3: CASSLDSYSPLHF

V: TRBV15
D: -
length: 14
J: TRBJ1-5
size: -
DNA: TGTGCCACCAGCTCCGGACAACCAGATCAGCCCCAGCATTTT
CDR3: CATSSGQPDQPQHF

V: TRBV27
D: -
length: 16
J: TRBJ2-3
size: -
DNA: TGTGCCAGCAGTTTAATTAGCGGAGTTAGCACAGATACGCAGTATTTT
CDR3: CASSLISGVSTDTQYF

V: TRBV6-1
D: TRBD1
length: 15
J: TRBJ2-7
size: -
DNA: TGTGCCAGCAGGGGTCGAGACAGGGTAGGAGACGAGCAGTACTTC
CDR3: CASRGRDRVGDEQYF

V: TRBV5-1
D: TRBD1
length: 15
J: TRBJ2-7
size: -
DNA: TGCGCCAGCAGCTTGGGGACAGGGGGTTTAAACGAGCAGTACTTC
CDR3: CASSLGTGGLNEQYF

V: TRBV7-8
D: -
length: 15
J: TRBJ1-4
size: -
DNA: TGTGCCAGCAGCTTAGCGCGGCAGACTAATGAAAAACTGTTTTTT
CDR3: CASSLARQTNEKLFF

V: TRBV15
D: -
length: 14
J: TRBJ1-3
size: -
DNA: TGTGCCACCAGCAGAGATGGGGCCGGAAACACCATATATTTT
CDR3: CATSRDGAGNTIYF

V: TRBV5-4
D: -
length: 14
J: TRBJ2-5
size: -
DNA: TGTGCCAGCAGCCTGCTTGGTGGCAGAGAGACCCAGTACTTC
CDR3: CASSLLGGRETQYF

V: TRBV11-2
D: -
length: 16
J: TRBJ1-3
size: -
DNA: TGTGCCAGCAGCTTCCGCGGGCCGTCCTCTGGAAACACCATATATTTT
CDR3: CASSFRGPSSGNTIYF

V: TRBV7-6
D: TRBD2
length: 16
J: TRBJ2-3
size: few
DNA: TGTGCCAGCAGCTCCGCTAGCGGGAGGGCCGGAGATACGCAGTATTTT
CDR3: CASSSASGRAGDTQYF

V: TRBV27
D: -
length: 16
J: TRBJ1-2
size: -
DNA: TGTGCCAGCAGTCCTTGGGGGACATCCACCTTCTATGGCTACACCTTC
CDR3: CASSPWGTSTFYGYTF

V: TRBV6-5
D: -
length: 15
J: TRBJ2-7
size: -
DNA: TGTGCCAGCAGTTACTCTGCCGGGGTTACCTACGAGCAGTACTTC
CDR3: CASSYSAGVTYEQYF

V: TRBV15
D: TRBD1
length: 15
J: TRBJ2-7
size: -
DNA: TGTGCCACCAGCAGAGGAGACAGGGGAGCGGACGAGCAGTACTTC
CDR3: CATSRGDRGADEQYF

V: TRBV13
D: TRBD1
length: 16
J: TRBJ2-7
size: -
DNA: TGTGCCAGCAGCTCAGACACCGGGACAGGGATCTACGAGCAGTACTTC
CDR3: CASSSDTGTGIYEQYF

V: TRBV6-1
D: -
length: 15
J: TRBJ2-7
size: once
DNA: TGTGCCAGCAGTGATCGAGCGTCAGCTACCTACGAGCAGTACTTC
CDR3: CASSDRASATYEQYF

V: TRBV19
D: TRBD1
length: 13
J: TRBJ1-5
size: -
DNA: TGTGCCACTAACAGGGGGCTTGGACAGCCCCAGCATTTT
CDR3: CATNRGLGQPQHF

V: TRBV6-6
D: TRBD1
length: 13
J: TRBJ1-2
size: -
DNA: TGTGCCAGCAGGTCCGACAGGGGAGGAGGCTACACCTTC
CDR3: CASRSDRGGGYTF

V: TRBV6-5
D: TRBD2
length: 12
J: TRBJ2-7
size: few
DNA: TGTGCCAGCCGGGGAGGGAACTACGAGCAGTACTTC
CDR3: CASRGGNYEQYF

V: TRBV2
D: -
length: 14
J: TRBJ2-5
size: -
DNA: TGTGCCAGCAGTGGTAGAGGCGGCGGAGAGACCCAGTACTTC
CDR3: CASSGRGGGETQYF

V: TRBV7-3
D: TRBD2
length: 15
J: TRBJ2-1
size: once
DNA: TGTGCCAGCAGCTTGTCAGCGGGAGGGCCGGATGAGCAGTTCTTC
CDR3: CASSLSAGGPDEQFF

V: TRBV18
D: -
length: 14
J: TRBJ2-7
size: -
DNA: TGTGCCAGCTCACCACCGAGCGGACCCTACGAGCAGTACTTC
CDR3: CASSPPSGPYEQYF

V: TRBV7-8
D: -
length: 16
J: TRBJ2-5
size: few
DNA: TGTGCCAGCAGCTTATTTTCTAGCGCTAACCGGGAGACCCAGTACTTC
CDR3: CASSLFSSANRETQYF

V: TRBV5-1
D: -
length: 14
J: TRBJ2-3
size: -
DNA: TGCGCCAGCAGCTTGATTCCCCTAGATGCTACGCAGTATTTT
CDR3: CASSLIPLDATQYF

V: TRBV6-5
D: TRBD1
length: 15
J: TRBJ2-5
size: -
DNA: TGTGCCAGCAGGACGTCGGCCAGGGGGAAAGAGACCCAGTACTTC
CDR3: CASRTSARGKETQYF

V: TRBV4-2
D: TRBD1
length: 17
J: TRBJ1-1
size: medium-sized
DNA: TGTGCCAGCAGCCAAGATAGTACGGGACAGCTAAACACTGAAGCTTTCTTT
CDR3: CASSQDSTGQLNTEAFF

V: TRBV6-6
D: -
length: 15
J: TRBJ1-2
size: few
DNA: TGTGCCAAGATAAGTAGCAGGGCCCCTAACTATGGCTACACCTTC
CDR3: CAKISSRAPNYGYTF

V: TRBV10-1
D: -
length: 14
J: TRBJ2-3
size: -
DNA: TGCGCCAGCAGTATCGATACAAGCACAGATACGCAGTATTTT
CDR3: CASSIDTSTDTQYF

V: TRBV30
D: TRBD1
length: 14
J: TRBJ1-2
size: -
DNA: TGTGCCTGCAGAAACCGGGACAGGGGGTCTGGCTACACCTTC
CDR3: CACRNRDRGSGYTF

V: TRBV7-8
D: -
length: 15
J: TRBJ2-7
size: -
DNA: TGTGCCAGCAGCTTATTGAGGCAGGGCTTCCACGAGCAGTACTTC
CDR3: CASSLLRQGFHEQYF

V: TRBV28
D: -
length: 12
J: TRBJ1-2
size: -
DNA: TGTGCCAGCAGTCTAGGCGGCTATGGCTACACCTTC
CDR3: CASSLGGYGYTF

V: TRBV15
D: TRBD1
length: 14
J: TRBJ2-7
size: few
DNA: TGTGCCACCAGTAAGGGACAGGGGGTTTACGAGCAGTACTTC
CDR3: CATSKGQGVYEQYF

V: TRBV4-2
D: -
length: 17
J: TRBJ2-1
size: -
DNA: TGTGCCAGCAGCCCTTATCAAGGAGACAGAGCCTACAATGAGCAGTTCTTC
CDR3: CASSPYQGDRAYNEQFF

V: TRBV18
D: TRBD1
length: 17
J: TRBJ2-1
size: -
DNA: TGTGCCAGCTCACTAACTTTGGACAGGGGGGGCAACAATGAGCAGTTCTTC
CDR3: CASSLTLDRGGNNEQFF

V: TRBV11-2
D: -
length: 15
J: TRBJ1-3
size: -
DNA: TGTGCCAGCAGCTTAGCCCCCGTCTCTGGAAACACCATATATTTT
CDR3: CASSLAPVSGNTIYF